The 13 T cell receptor beta chains presented below share a single source sample, sequenced in a study of a mutant IDH1 vaccine in newly diagnosed glioma. Antigen specificity for these receptors is unknown. Time point defined: week 23, last vaccination. Doses of 300 ug of mutant IDH1 20-mer peptide were given with topical imiquimod. Clones were sequenced by immunoSEQ multiplex PCR, and TCRdb holds only the in-frame ones, with some missing. The sample contains approximately 39,000 clones, roughly four fifths of which appear only once. The sample here was PBMCs, taken from a glioma patient whose treatment included an IDH1 peptide vaccine. Receptors originate from a man in his forties with glioma.

This clone showed up just a few times. The rearrangement links TRBV29-1 to TRBJ1-2; D not resolved. The V end lost 0 bases, the J end lost 0 bases, and 2 bases lay between the germline ends. This CDR3 has 12 residues. In germline, CDR1 is SQVTM, CDR2 ANQGSEA. CDR3 protein: CSVEDPNYGYTF. The CDR3 DNA is TGCAGCGTTGAAGACCCTAACTATGGCTACACCTTC.

V usage is TRBV5-1 and J usage is TRBJ2-7; maybe TRBD1 (5 bases). The germline V and J ends were trimmed by 7 bases and 0 bases, with 14 bases remaining between them. Germline CDR1 reads SGHRS; CDR2 reads YFSETQ. CDR3 length equals 14 residues. The CDR3 sequence is CASGPDTVSYEQYF. The CDR3 nucleotides are TGCGCCAGCGGACCGGACACCGTCTCCTACGAGCAGTACTTC.

The rearrangement uses TRBV28 and TRBJ2-7, with 7 bases that match TRBD1. The CDR3 length is 15 residues. The junction had 7 bases not matched to a gene; V was cut back by 4 bases and J by 1 base. Germline CDR1 MDHEN, CDR2 SYDVKM. The CDR3 DNA follows: TGTGCCAGCAGTTCGGACAGGCGAATATCCTACGAGCAGTACTTC. It yields the protein CASSSDRRISYEQYF. Looking up the rest from reference TRBV28 and TRBJ2-7 gives the full variable domain: DVKVTQSSRYLVKRTGEKVFLECVQDMDHENMFWYRQDPGLGLRLIYFSYDVKMKEKGDIPEGYSVSREKKERFSLILESASTNQTSMYLCASSSDRRISYEQYFGPGTRLTVT.

The CDR3 sequence: CASSQAREPTDTQYF. DNA for the CDR3: TGTGCCAGCAGCCAAGCTAGGGAGCCCACAGATACGCAGTATTTT. The chain employs TRBV4-2 and TRBJ2-3; tentatively, D is TRBD2 (5 bases). The CDR3 runs 15 residues. Germline V gene sequence: CDR1 LGHNA, CDR2 YNFKEQ. V was trimmed by 1 base and J by 2 bases, leaving 10 bases between them.

CDR3 amino acids: CASRLGGGTDTQYF. As DNA, the CDR3 is TGTGCCAGCCGCCTCGGAGGTGGCACAGATACGCAGTATTTT. The chain links TRBV11-2 to TRBJ2-3; D may be TRBD2 (5 bases). V was cut by 8 bases and J by 1 base, with 13 bases left in between. This CDR3 is built from 14 residues. Germline V lookup: CDR1 SGHAT, CDR2 FQNNGV.

This clone was seen a single time. The chain combines TRBV4-3 with TRBJ1-2, with D maybe TRBD1 (5 bases). This CDR3 is built from 17 residues. In germline, CDR1 is LGHNA, CDR2 YSLEER. V lost 4 bases and J 1 base, leaving 19 bases between the germline ends. The CDR3 region is CASSPRAAGRLNYGYTF. CDR3 coding DNA: TGCGCCAGCAGCCCCCGTGCCGCGGGACGCCTTAACTATGGCTACACCTTC.

This clone turned up a few times. The chain links TRBV5-6 to TRBJ2-7; 8 nucleotides match TRBD1. CDR1 and CDR2 (germline): SGHDT, YYEEEE. CDR3 size: 13 residues. V shed 5 bases, J shed 5 bases, and the junction held 6 bases outside the gene matches. This CDR3 is CASSSDRADEQYF. CDR3 DNA: TGTGCCAGCAGTTCGGACAGGGCTGACGAGCAGTACTTC.

This sequence joins TRBV7-8 and TRBJ2-1; TRBD1 is a possible D gene (6 bases). With 4 bases removed from V and 2 bases from J, the gap between germline ends came to 15 bases. The V gene's germline CDR1 is SGHVS and CDR2 FQNEAQ. CDR3 size: 16 residues. The CDR3: CASSSSSGTTYNEQFF. CDR3 coding DNA: TGTGCCAGCAGCTCGAGCTCCGGGACAACCTACAATGAGCAGTTCTTC.

The rearrangement links TRBV10-3 to TRBJ2-7; 8 bases map to TRBD2. CDR1 is ENHRY, CDR2 SYGVKD, per germline. The junction had 7 bases not matched to a gene; V was cut back by 1 base and J by 2 bases. The CDR3 extends over 16 amino acids. CDR3 residues: CAISEYSGTRAYEQYF. The CDR3 DNA reads TGTGCCATCAGTGAGTATAGCGGGACGAGAGCCTACGAGCAGTACTTC.

The CDR3 nucleotides are TGTGCCAGCAGTCGAGGAGGAATAGTCAATCAGCCCCAGCATTTT. Translating it yields CASSRGGIVNQPQHF. This chain joins TRBV28 and TRBJ1-5; D is unclear. The germline V gene has CDR1 MDHEN and CDR2 SYDVKM. The length of the CDR3 is 15 residues. V lost 5 bases, J lost 3 bases, and 14 bases lay in between.

The genes are TRBV4-1 and TRBJ2-7; a weak D match, TRBD1 (6 bases). Germline V CDR1 and CDR2: MGHRA, YSYEKL. V was shortened by 2 bases and J by 6 bases, with 20 bases between the two germline ends. This CDR3 spans 16 amino acids. The CDR3 reads CASSQLITGSTGEQYF. In DNA, the CDR3 is TGCGCCAGCAGCCAATTGATAACAGGGAGTACGGGCGAGCAGTACTTC.

This chain joins TRBV10-2 and TRBJ2-7, with 10 bases lining up with TRBD1. Looked up from germline, CDR1 is WSHSY and CDR2 is SAAADI. J lost 6 bases, V lost 4 bases, and 12 bases had no gene match. CDR3 length: 16 residues. The CDR3 loop is CASSGNPGTGVGEQYF. In DNA form, the CDR3 reads TGCGCCAGCAGTGGGAACCCCGGGACAGGGGTAGGCGAGCAGTACTTC.

V is TRBV5-1 and J is TRBJ2-1; TRBD1 matches 7 bases. The CDR3 totals 12 residues. Germline CDR1 SGHRS, CDR2 YFSETQ. J was trimmed by 7 bases and V by 2 bases; bases with no gene match: 0. The CDR3 DNA reads TGCGCCAGCAGCTTACAGGGGAATGAGCAGTTCTTC. This gives the protein CASSLQGNEQFF. The whole variable domain, remainder taken from reference TRBV5-1 and TRBJ2-1, is KAGVTQTPRYLIKTRGQQVTLSCSPISGHRSVSWYQQTPGQGLQFLFEYFSETQRNKGNFPGRFSGRQFSNSRSEMNVSTLELGDSALYLCASSLQGNEQFFGPGTRLTVL.